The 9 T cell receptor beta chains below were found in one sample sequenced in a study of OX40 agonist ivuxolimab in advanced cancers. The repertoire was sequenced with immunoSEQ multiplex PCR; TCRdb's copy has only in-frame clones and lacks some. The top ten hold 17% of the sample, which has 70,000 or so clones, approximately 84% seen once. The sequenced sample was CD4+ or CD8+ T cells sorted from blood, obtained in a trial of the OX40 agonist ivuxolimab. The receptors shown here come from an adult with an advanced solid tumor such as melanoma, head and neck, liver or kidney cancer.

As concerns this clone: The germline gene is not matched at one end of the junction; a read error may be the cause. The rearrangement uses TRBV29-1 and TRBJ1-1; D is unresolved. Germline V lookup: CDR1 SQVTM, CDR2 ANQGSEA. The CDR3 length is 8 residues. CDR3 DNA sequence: TGCAGCGTTGATCCCCCTGACTTT. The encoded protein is CSVDPPDF.

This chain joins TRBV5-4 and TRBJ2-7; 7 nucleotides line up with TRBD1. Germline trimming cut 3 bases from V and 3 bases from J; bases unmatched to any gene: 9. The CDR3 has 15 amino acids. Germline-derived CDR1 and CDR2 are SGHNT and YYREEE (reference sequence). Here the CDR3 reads CASSSNTGVIYEQYF. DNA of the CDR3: TGTGCCAGCAGCTCTAACACAGGGGTAATCTACGAGCAGTACTTC.

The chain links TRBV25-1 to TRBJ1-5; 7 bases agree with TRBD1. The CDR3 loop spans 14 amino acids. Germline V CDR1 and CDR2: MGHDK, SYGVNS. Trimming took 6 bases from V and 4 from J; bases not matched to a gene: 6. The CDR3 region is CASSPGQKNQPQHF. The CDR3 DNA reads TGTGCCAGCAGCCCGGGACAGAAGAATCAGCCCCAGCATTTT.

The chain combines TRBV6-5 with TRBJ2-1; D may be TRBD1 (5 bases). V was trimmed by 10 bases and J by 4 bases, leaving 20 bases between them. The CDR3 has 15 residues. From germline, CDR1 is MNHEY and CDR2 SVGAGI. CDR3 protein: CATANGQGRYNEQFF. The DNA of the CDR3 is TGTGCCACCGCTAACGGGCAGGGTAGATACAATGAGCAGTTCTTC.

CDR3 sequence reads: CASSPLGLAALNEQFF. CDR3 DNA: TGTGCCAGCAGCCCATTGGGACTAGCGGCACTCAATGAGCAGTTCTTC. This chain uses TRBV7-2 with TRBJ2-1; 11 bases match TRBD2. V was clipped by 5 bases and J by 6 bases; unmatched bases: 9. Germline V gene sequence: CDR1 SGHTA, CDR2 FQGNSA. CDR3 length: 16 amino acids. The full variable domain, with the rest looked up from reference TRBV7-2 and TRBJ2-1, is GAGVSQSPSNKVTEKGKDVELRCDPISGHTALYWYRQSLGQGLEFLIYFQGNSAPDKSGLPSDRFSAERTGGSVSTLTIQRTQQEDSAVYLCASSPLGLAALNEQFFGPGTRLTVL.

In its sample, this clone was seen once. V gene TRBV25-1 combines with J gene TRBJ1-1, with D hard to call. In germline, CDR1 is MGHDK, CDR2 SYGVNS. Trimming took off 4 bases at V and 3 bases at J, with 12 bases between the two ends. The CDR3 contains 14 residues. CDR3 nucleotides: TGTGCCAGCAGTGTCCTCGGGGAGGACACTGAAGCTTTCTTT. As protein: CASSVLGEDTEAFF.

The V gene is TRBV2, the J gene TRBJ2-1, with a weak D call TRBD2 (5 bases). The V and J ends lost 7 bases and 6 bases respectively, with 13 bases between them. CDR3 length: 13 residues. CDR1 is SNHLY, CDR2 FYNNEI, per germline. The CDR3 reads CASNQARGNEQFF. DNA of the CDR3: TGTGCCAGCAATCAAGCACGGGGCAATGAGCAGTTCTTC.

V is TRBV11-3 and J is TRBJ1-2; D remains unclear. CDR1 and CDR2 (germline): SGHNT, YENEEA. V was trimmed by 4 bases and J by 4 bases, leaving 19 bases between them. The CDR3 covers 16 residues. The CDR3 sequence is CASSSVREGIIYGYTF. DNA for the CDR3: TGTGCCAGCAGCTCTGTTCGGGAAGGGATAATCTATGGCTACACCTTC.

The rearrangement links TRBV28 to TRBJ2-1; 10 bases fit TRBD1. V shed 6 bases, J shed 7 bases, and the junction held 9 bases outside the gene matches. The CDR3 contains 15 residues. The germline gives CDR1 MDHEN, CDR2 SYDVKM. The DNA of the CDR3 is TGTGCCAGCAGCCGGGGAGGACAGGGGGGTAATGAGCAGTTCTTC. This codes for CASSRGGQGGNEQFF.